Described below is a single T cell receptor (beta chain) sequence and its context. What this receptor recognizes is not known. Base qualities are missing; no much larger clone stands one base away. The entry originates in a study of long-term antiretroviral therapy in people with HIV (dated 2022 in TCRdb). Notes on the research overall: Collection of the earliest samples took place about a decade ahead of the 2015 WHO recommendation for immediate ART, at a time when ART was typically delayed until CD4 counts fell. A retrospective serial study tested whether changes in peripheral blood TRB repertoire composition and diversity were associated with ART initiation and durable HIV suppression. A total of 150 to 200 cryopreserved PBMC samples were contributed to the cohort by 30 adults with confirmed HIV infection, with samples collected serially over a mean of approximately six years (range 1-12). About 35% of the 30 participants with HIV were female. Test extractions of a monoclonal T-cell line alongside about 30 polyclonal samples showed no cross-contamination during QIAcube processing. The paper's findings and limits, for the study overall: The samples span the years 2004 to 2017, and the ART regimens used at that time may not be as effective as current regimens. HIV repertoires had narrower CDR3 length ranges than controls, and the network structure suggested an antigen-experienced repertoire that shifted only slightly toward naive after ART. At every time point, the repertoire was dominated by expanded TRB clones first identified before ART initiation, although this dominance fluctuated and, in many PLHIV, declined after ART. Since PBMC availability was limited, sequencing covered only the TCR beta chain, with no alpha chain pairing. Starting ART was linked to a significant rise in TRB diversity, yet even after long-term ART the diversity remained significantly lower than in transplant donor controls. Inferences about post-ART repertoire changes are limited because no data were available on ART adherence, viral resistance or therapy changes. Unsorted PBMC were profiled instead of sorted CD4+ and CD8+ T cells because pre-ART samples had limited cell numbers.

The immunoSEQ hsTCRB v3.0 assay was used at survey level resolution to sequence the TRB variable region. The target sequencing depth for TRB was roughly 40,000-55,000 T-cell genomes per sample. Pooled TRB libraries were sequenced on an Illumina MiSeq with a v3 150-cycle kit. Per the authors' processing: Repertoire analysis was performed in R inside a reproducible Nextflow workflow that covered QC, data transformation and analysis. LymphoSeq2, an R package for AIRR-Seq data exploration, was used to implement custom analyses. A handful of samples that yielded fewer than 5000 total TRB sequences were excluded, so that fewer than 250 HIV repertoires were analyzed. Among the 180 to 200 HIV repertoires that were kept, roughly 58 were collected before ART initiation and 120 to 140 were collected after ART initiation. Each repertoire was downsampled to 5000 TRB nucleotide sequences, and summary statistics were averaged across 100 downsampling iterations. Only TRB sequences with CDR3 regions of at least seven amino acids were retained for analysis. Diversity was assessed using a clonality score derived from Shannon entropy and using the Gini coefficient. Repertoire networks linked the top 5000 CDR3 amino acid sequences whenever two sequences differed by an edit distance of one. GLIPH2 predicted antigen specificity groups and MHC restriction for TRB CDR3 amino acid sequences. To flag known associations with CMV, EBV, HIV or tissue antigens, CDR3 amino acid sequences were compared against VDJdb and McPAS-TCR. Pre-ART, post-ART and control groups were compared with Wilcoxon signed-rank tests and Holm-Bonferroni correction. The table was pulled from immuneACCESS by TCRdb, which kept in-frame rearrangements only. Such tables lose some clones; where checked, under half of the loss comes from unresolved V genes, and the rest has no known cause. V and J calls plus clone size are reproduced from that table; the DNA served to infer D and trimming. The sample table lists about 42,000 clones, about 89% of them with a count of one. The ten largest clones capture approximately 5% of the sample.

To be included, a participant needed at least one PBMC sample from before ART initiation plus at least two post-ART samples. All participants with HIV were treated in the United States of America. Before DNA extraction, cryopreserved samples of about 0.9-11 million PBMC were thawed and washed. At the time of the earliest PBMC sample, participants with HIV were aged between roughly 23 and 60 years. PBMC samples were contributed by each participant from 1-4 timepoints before ART initiation and 2-8 timepoints after ART initiation, with a median of 7 samples. Serial HIV viral load, CD4+ T-cell count, ART history and demographic data were obtained for every participant. A Qiagen kit on a QIAcube was used to extract genomic DNA from unsorted PBMC, with samples processed in batches of 12. From the cysteine up to the phenylalanine, the CDR3 has a length of 15 residues. CDR3 DNA is the only sequence kept; it has 45 bases, read in frame from the first base. In the germline V gene, CDR1 corresponds to SGHTA and CDR2 to FQGTGA. Deletion took 4 bases off V and 4 bases off J, with a span of 13 bases between the germline ends.

The sequence came from a woman aged 45-65 years with HIV. The chain uses TRBV7-3 and TRBJ2-2; the D gene is possibly TRBD1, with 6 bases matching. The sample in question was unsorted PBMCs, obtained 0.1 years before starting antiretroviral therapy. The encoded CDR3 is CASSSLGASTGELFF. The DNA is TGTGCCAGCAGCTCGCTGGGGGCCTCCACCGGGGAGCTGTTTTTT.